One and the same sample provided the 18 T cell receptor beta chains below, sequenced in a study of T cell changes during pregnancy in multiple sclerosis. Method: immunoSEQ multiplex PCR; TCRdb's copy keeps in-frame clones and lacks some. The sample yields about 64,000 clones, roughly 96% seen once. Specimen: CD8+ T cells from peripheral blood mononuclear cells, collected after pregnancy. These TCRs come from a female donor with multiple sclerosis, enrolled in a pregnancy study.

The genes are TRBV11-2 and TRBJ2-3; 13 bases agree with TRBD2. Germline CDR1 is SGHAT and CDR2 is FQNNGV. The CDR3 is 14 residues long. V lost 5 bases to trimming and J lost 5 bases; unmatched junction nucleotides: 1. The CDR3, as DNA: TGTGCCAGCAGCCGGACTAGCGGGGGAGATACGCAGTATTTT. It specifies CASSRTSGGDTQYF.

The chain employs TRBV5-1 and TRBJ2-7; the D gene is possibly TRBD1 (5 bases). The CDR3 runs to 15 residues. Trimming pared 2 bases from V and 7 bases from J, leaving 19 bases between. In germline, CDR1 is SGHRS, CDR2 YFSETQ. Here the CDR3 reads CASSLAAGYYDEQYF. DNA for the CDR3: TGCGCCAGCAGCTTAGCCGCAGGGTACTACGATGAGCAGTACTTC.

The chain joins TRBV11-2 to TRBJ2-7; 8 bases are shared with TRBD1. Unmatched junction bases numbered 11, after V lost 3 bases and J lost 4 bases. CDR1 SGHAT and CDR2 FQNNGV come from the germline V gene. This CDR3 spans 16 amino acids. This chain's CDR3 is CASSFPGQGRVYEQYF. DNA of the CDR3: TGTGCCAGCAGCTTTCCTGGACAGGGTCGAGTTTACGAGCAGTACTTC.

This chain links TRBV28 with TRBJ1-3; 9 nucleotides agree with TRBD1. CDR1 and CDR2 from the germline V gene are MDHEN and SYDVKM. The CDR3 covers 14 residues. The trim removed 6 bases at V and 4 bases at J, leaving 4 bases unmatched. The CDR3 DNA sequence: TGTGCCAGCAGCCACAGGGGGCCGGGAAACACCATATATTTT. This sequence encodes CASSHRGPGNTIYF.

A remark on this clone: Other DNA sequences from this sample encode an identical CDR3 as well. This chain connects TRBV5-6 to TRBJ1-4; D is possibly TRBD1 (5 bases). The V end lost 4 bases, the J end lost 8 bases, and 18 bases lay between the germline ends. The CDR3 is made up of 15 amino acids. Germline CDR1 is SGHDT and CDR2 is YYEEEE. DNA of the CDR3: TGTGCCAGCAGCCCCCCTGGGGGGTGGGAAGAAAAACTGTTTTTT. This codes for CASSPPGGWEEKLFF.

J is TRBJ1-1 and V is TRBV11-2; the match to TRBD1 covers 7 bases. CDR1 and CDR2 from the germline V gene are SGHAT and FQNNGV. The V gene end was trimmed by 4 bases and the J gene end by 0 bases; junction bases not matched to a gene: 5. The CDR3 is 15 residues long. CDR3 DNA: TGTGCCAGCAGCTCAGGACAGGTCATGAACACTGAAGCTTTCTTT. Protein: CASSSGQVMNTEAFF.

This CDR3 is CASSHREAFEQYF. Written as DNA, the CDR3 is TGTGCCAGCAGCCATCGGGAGGCTTTTGAGCAGTACTTC. The chain couples TRBV14 to TRBJ2-7; 7 nucleotides line up with TRBD2. J was trimmed by 7 bases and V by 3 bases; bases with no gene match: 6. Germline CDR1 SGHDN, CDR2 FVKESK. This CDR3 is 13 amino acids long.

This clone has only one observation. V gene TRBV27 combines with J gene TRBJ2-3; D might be TRBD1 (6 bases). This CDR3 has 16 amino acids. Per the germline V gene, CDR1 is MNHEY and CDR2 is SMNVEV (reference sequence). Trimming pared 0 bases from V and 4 bases from J, leaving 14 bases between. The CDR3 region is CASSLSMGAGPDTQYF. The DNA for the CDR3 is TGTGCCAGCAGTTTATCGATGGGGGCCGGCCCAGATACGCAGTATTTT.

This sequence joins TRBV7-6 and TRBJ2-2; 12 nucleotides agree with TRBD2. Looked up from germline, CDR1 is SGHVS and CDR2 is FNYEAQ. V shed 4 bases and J 4 bases; nucleotides not matched to a gene: 10. The CDR3 is 18 residues long. The CDR3: CASSYRLAGEMLTGELFF. CDR3 DNA: TGTGCCAGCAGCTATAGACTAGCGGGAGAAATGCTCACCGGGGAGCTGTTTTTT.

The J gene is TRBJ2-2, the V gene TRBV5-6; no firm D call. The CDR3 loop spans 13 amino acids. Germline CDR1 and CDR2: SGHDT and YYEEEE. Between the trimmed V and J ends, which lost 4 bases and 5 bases, there was a span of 9 bases. CDR3 sequence reads: CASSPPNTGELFF. Here the CDR3 DNA reads TGTGCCAGCAGCCCCCCTAATACCGGGGAGCTGTTTTTT.

CDR3 loop: CASSARLAGDGVEQFF. The CDR3, as DNA: TGTGCCAGCAGTGCCCGACTAGCGGGAGACGGAGTTGAGCAGTTCTTC. V gene TRBV2 combines with J gene TRBJ2-1, with 12 bases fitting TRBD2. Losses at the gene ends were 4 bases for V and 9 bases for J; bases not matched to a gene: 10. The CDR3 loop spans 16 amino acids. The V gene's germline CDR1 is SNHLY and CDR2 FYNNEI.

The CDR3 sequence: CASSVRPGAGELFF. CDR3 DNA sequence: TGTGCCAGCAGTGTCCGGCCGGGGGCCGGGGAGCTGTTTTTT. The J gene is TRBJ2-2, the V gene TRBV28, with a possible D match to TRBD2 (6 bases). The germline gives CDR1 MDHEN, CDR2 SYDVKM. V dropped 5 bases and J dropped 6 bases, with 13 bases sitting between them. The CDR3 sequence is 14 residues long.

This clone was seen more than once but under ten times. The V call is TRBV6-6, the J call TRBJ1-1; no clear D. Trimming left V 2 bases short and J 3 bases short, with 13 bases between. Germline V CDR1 and CDR2: MNHNY, SVGAGI (reference sequence). This CDR3 region has 15 residues. CDR3 region: CASSYRDWEHTEAFF. CDR3 DNA sequence: TGTGCCAGCAGTTACAGGGATTGGGAGCACACTGAAGCTTTCTTT.

The chain employs TRBV11-1 and TRBJ2-7, with D hard to call. This CDR3 is built from 14 residues. Trimming left V 2 bases short and J 0 bases short, with 8 bases between. Germline V gene data show CDR1 as SGHAT and CDR2 as FQDESV (reference sequence). The CDR3 nucleotides are TGTGCCAGCAGCTTACGAGACATCTCCTACGAGCAGTACTTC. Translated, it gives CASSLRDISYEQYF. The whole variable domain, filled in from reference TRBV11-1 and TRBJ2-7, reads EAEVAQSPRYKITEKSQAVAFWCDPISGHATLYWYRQILGQGPELLVQFQDESVVDDSQLPKDRFSAERLKGVDSTLKIQPAELGDSAMYLCASSLRDISYEQYFGPGTRLTVT.

The chain recombines TRBV19 with TRBJ1-4; D is ambiguous. Germline loops: CDR1 LNHDA, CDR2 SQIVND (reference sequence). The V end was cut by 3 bases, the J end by 7 bases, with 3 bases between. The CDR3 runs to 11 residues. For the CDR3, the DNA is TGTGCCAGTAGTATCGGTGAAAAACTGTTTTTT. Its translation is CASSIGEKLFF. The full variable domain, rest sourced from reference TRBV19 and TRBJ1-4, is DGGITQSPKYLFRKEGQNVTLSCEQNLNHDAMYWYRQDPGQGLRLIYYSQIVNDFQKGDIAEGYSVSREKKESFPLTVTSAQKNPTAFYLCASSIGEKLFFGSGTQLSVL.

The chain is built from TRBV5-8 and TRBJ2-1; TRBD2 agrees at 12 bases. The trim removed 3 bases at V and 8 bases at J, leaving 12 bases unmatched. CDR3 length equals 17 residues. CDR1 is SGHTS and CDR2 is YDEGEE in the germline V gene. The CDR3 nucleotides read TGTGCCAGCAGCTCCGGACTAGCGGGAACCCTTAGCGATGAGCAGTTCTTC. This translates into CASSSGLAGTLSDEQFF.

The chain joins TRBV6-1 to TRBJ1-1; TRBD1 is a possible D gene (6 bases). Germline V CDR1 and CDR2: MNHNS, SASEGT. V was trimmed by 6 bases and J by 4 bases, leaving 15 bases between them. CDR3 size: 14 residues. The CDR3 DNA follows: TGTGCCAGCAGGGCTGAAGGGGGAGTCACTGAAGCTTTCTTT. Protein: CASRAEGGVTEAFF.

The chain carries TRBV28 and TRBJ2-7, with 13 positions matching TRBD2. The CDR3 has 17 residues. The germline gives CDR1 MDHEN, CDR2 SYDVKM. J was trimmed by 4 bases and V by 10 bases; bases with no gene match: 16. The CDR3 here is CATIGLAGENVMYEQYF. CDR3 sequence (DNA): TGTGCCACTATAGGACTAGCGGGAGAGAATGTAATGTACGAGCAGTACTTC.